Listed below are T cell receptor beta chains from one sample, sequenced in a study of T-cell reconstitution after alpha-beta-depleted transplantation in children. TCRdb redid the calling of the PCR reads with MiXCR, one entry per CDR3 protein. The data hold about 540,000 distinct CDR3 sequences, with 18% observed a single time. The sequencing here drew on PBMCs from the stem cell graft donor, taken from the stem cell graft. The receptors originated from a human donor who donated a stem cell graft to a child with acute lymphoblastic leukemia. Both conserved end residues are part of each CDR3. The D gene is left open where the match is weak. The listing skips clone size in some rows; elsewhere it reads once, few, many or a size class.

size: -
D: TRBD2
V: TRBV30
J: TRBJ2-1
length: 16
DNA: TGTGCCTGGAGCGCCGGGACTAGCGGCTCCTACAATGAGCAGTTCTTC
CDR3: CAWSAGTSGSYNEQFF

size: -
D: -
V: TRBV7-8
J: TRBJ2-5
length: 15
DNA: TGTGCCAGCAGCTTTTCTAGGTGGCGGCAAGAGACCCAGTACTTC
CDR3: CASSFSRWRQETQYF

size: -
D: -
V: TRBV27
J: TRBJ1-1
length: 14
DNA: TGTGCCAGCAGCTCCCATGGGGGTGGCACTGAAGCTTTCTTT
CDR3: CASSSHGGGTEAFF

size: few
D: TRBD2
V: TRBV29-1
J: TRBJ2-1
length: 14
DNA: TGCAGCTCCGCCGGGACTACGAACAACAATGAGCAGTTCTTC
CDR3: CSSAGTTNNNEQFF

size: -
D: TRBD2
V: TRBV29-1
J: TRBJ2-7
length: 16
DNA: TGCAGCGTTGAAGGGTTCCGGGAGGGAAGCTCCTACGAGCAGTACTTC
CDR3: CSVEGFREGSSYEQYF

size: -
D: -
V: TRBV3-1
J: TRBJ1-5
length: 13
DNA: TGTGCCAGCAGCCCGCGACAGGATCAGCCCCAGCATTTT
CDR3: CASSPRQDQPQHF

size: -
D: TRBD1
V: TRBV12-3/TRBV12-4
J: TRBJ2-6
length: 15
DNA: TGTGCCAGCAGGGGACAGCCCTCTGGGGCCAACGTCCTGACTTTC
CDR3: CASRGQPSGANVLTF

size: few
D: TRBD2
V: TRBV6-5
J: TRBJ2-6
length: 18
DNA: TGTGCCAGCAGTAACACTAGCGGGAGGCGTTCAGGGGCCAACGTCCTGACTTTC
CDR3: CASSNTSGRRSGANVLTF

size: -
D: TRBD2
V: TRBV7-9
J: TRBJ2-5
length: 15
DNA: TGTGCCAGCAGCTTAAGGACTAGCGGGAGGGAGACCCAGTACTTC
CDR3: CASSLRTSGRETQYF

size: few
D: -
V: TRBV12-3/TRBV12-4
J: TRBJ2-7
length: 13
DNA: TGTGCCAGCAGTTTCTTCCTACCTCACGAGCAGTACTTC
CDR3: CASSFFLPHEQYF

size: few
D: -
V: TRBV4-1
J: TRBJ2-7
length: 12
DNA: TGCGCCAGCAGCGGGGATATCTACGAGCAGTACTTC
CDR3: CASSGDIYEQYF

size: -
D: -
V: TRBV11-2
J: TRBJ1-2
length: 16
DNA: TGTGCCAGCAGCTTAGATGCCCGGCTGCAGAGCTATGGCTACACCTTC
CDR3: CASSLDARLQSYGYTF

size: -
D: -
V: TRBV27
J: TRBJ2-7
length: 14
DNA: TGTGCCAGCAGTTTACCTGGCCGGGGCGACGAGCAGTACTTC
CDR3: CASSLPGRGDEQYF

size: -
D: TRBD1
V: TRBV15
J: TRBJ2-7
length: 15
DNA: TGTGCCACCAGCAGAGTCAAAACTACAGGGGCCGAGCAGTACTTC
CDR3: CATSRVKTTGAEQYF

size: -
D: TRBD1
V: TRBV29-1
J: TRBJ2-7
length: 14
DNA: TGCAGCGTTGAAGATTCACAGGGGATCTACGAGCAGTACTTC
CDR3: CSVEDSQGIYEQYF

size: -
D: -
V: TRBV12-3/TRBV12-4
J: TRBJ2-1
length: 13
DNA: TGTGCCAGCAGTTTAGGAGCTTTGGATGAGCAGTTCTTC
CDR3: CASSLGALDEQFF

size: few
D: -
V: TRBV30
J: TRBJ1-1
length: 10
DNA: TGTGCCTGGAGTGGGGAGAGGGCTTTCTTT
CDR3: CAWSGERAFF

size: -
D: -
V: TRBV5-6
J: TRBJ2-1
length: 16
DNA: TGTGCCAGCAGCGATAGGGGGACACCACTAGGCAATGAGCAGTTCTTC
CDR3: CASSDRGTPLGNEQFF

size: -
D: -
V: TRBV18
J: TRBJ2-3
length: 14
DNA: TGTGCCAGCTCGTACACCGCCACCACAGATACGCAGTATTTT
CDR3: CASSYTATTDTQYF

size: few
D: -
V: TRBV6-1
J: TRBJ2-6
length: 17
DNA: TGTGCCAGCAGCCTAGGGACGGGGCCCTCTGGGGCCAACGTCCTGACTTTC
CDR3: CASSLGTGPSGANVLTF

size: -
D: TRBD2
V: TRBV3-1
J: TRBJ2-1
length: 13
DNA: TGTGCCAGCAGCCATCTCACTAGCGGGGAGCAGTTCTTC
CDR3: CASSHLTSGEQFF

size: few
D: -
V: TRBV7-9
J: TRBJ2-2
length: 15
DNA: TGTGCCAGCAGCTTAGATACAGGGAACACCGGGGAGCTGTTTTTT
CDR3: CASSLDTGNTGELFF

size: few
D: -
V: TRBV6-1
J: TRBJ1-2
length: 13
DNA: TGTGCCAGCAGAGACGGGGAGCCCTATGGCTACACCTTC
CDR3: CASRDGEPYGYTF

size: few
D: -
V: TRBV12-3/TRBV12-4
J: TRBJ1-5
length: 14
DNA: TGTGCCAGCAGTTTAGGGGCAGACAATCAGCCCCAGCATTTT
CDR3: CASSLGADNQPQHF

size: -
D: -
V: TRBV7-2
J: TRBJ2-5
length: 16
DNA: TGTGCCAGCAGTCTTACCTCGCACGGGTACCAAGAGACCCAGTACTTC
CDR3: CASSLTSHGYQETQYF

size: few
D: TRBD2
V: TRBV12-3/TRBV12-4
J: TRBJ2-3
length: 14
DNA: TGTGCCAGCAGTTCGGGAGGGGTTCCAGATACGCAGTATTTT
CDR3: CASSSGGVPDTQYF

size: -
D: -
V: TRBV4-1
J: TRBJ1-1
length: 16
DNA: TGCGCCAGCAGCCCGGGAACTCGACTGTTGAACACTGAAGCTTTCTTT
CDR3: CASSPGTRLLNTEAFF

size: -
D: TRBD2
V: TRBV3-1
J: TRBJ2-6
length: 19
DNA: TGTGCCAGCAGCCCCCCTAAACTAGCGGGAGTGTATGGGGCCAACGTCCTGACTTTC
CDR3: CASSPPKLAGVYGANVLTF

size: -
D: -
V: TRBV9
J: TRBJ1-2
length: 19
DNA: TGTGCCAGCAGCGTAGCTCTATGGGATCGGACAGACCCTAACTATGGCTACACCTTC
CDR3: CASSVALWDRTDPNYGYTF

size: -
D: -
V: TRBV2
J: TRBJ2-1
length: 13
DNA: TGTGCCAGCAGTTTGCTAGTGGCCAATGAGCAGTTCTTC
CDR3: CASSLLVANEQFF

size: few
D: TRBD1
V: TRBV10-2
J: TRBJ2-1
length: 15
DNA: TGCGCCAGCAGTGGGGACAGGGGAGCATACAATGAGCAGTTCTTC
CDR3: CASSGDRGAYNEQFF

size: -
D: TRBD1
V: TRBV7-9
J: TRBJ1-1
length: 16
DNA: TGTGCCAGCAGCCCACACCGTGGACAGGGAAGCACTGAAGCTTTCTTT
CDR3: CASSPHRGQGSTEAFF

size: -
D: -
V: TRBV29-1
J: TRBJ1-1
length: 13
DNA: TGCAGCGTTTACCGGGGTGGTCACACTGAAGCTTTCTTT
CDR3: CSVYRGGHTEAFF

size: few
D: TRBD1
V: TRBV15
J: TRBJ2-7
length: 16
DNA: TGTGCCACCAGCAGGGGGGACAGGTTCAGGCCCTACGAGCAGTACTTC
CDR3: CATSRGDRFRPYEQYF

size: few
D: -
V: TRBV29-1
J: TRBJ2-1
length: 9
DNA: TGCAGCGTTGGTGGTGAGCAGTTCTTC
CDR3: CSVGGEQFF